This TCR beta chain was documented in a study of T-cell reconstitution after alpha-beta-depleted transplantation in children. V lost 0 bases to trimming and J lost 3 bases, with 14 bases between them. The CDR3 is 16 amino acids. CDR1 is MGHRA and CDR2 is YSYEKL in the germline V gene. The sample holds a few counts of this clonotype. Its antigen is currently unknown. Construction of the TCRbeta library involved unique molecular identifiers. TCRdb recomputed calls from the PCR reads with MiXCR, one row per CDR3 protein. The table includes about 830,000 distinct CDR3 sequences, roughly 15% detected once. Findings and caveats of the study: Reports say that about two months after transplant, the alpha-beta T cells came out of several hundred graft clones that had expanded. T-cell counts and diversity at one year post-transplant came mainly from newly produced T cells. Surviving recipient T cells and thymic progenitors produced the high day-60 TCRbeta diversity seen in some patients.

This TCR derives from a male patient aged 10 to 17 who had a stem cell transplant for acute lymphoblastic leukemia, so the T cells may come from the graft donor. The specimen comprised PBMCs, mostly from graft donor cells, sampled 360 days after TCRalphabeta/CD19-depleted stem cell transplant. The V gene is TRBV4-1, the J gene TRBJ1-2, with D uncertain. CDR3 residues: CASSQDERVRDYGYTF. Written as DNA, the CDR3 is TGCGCCAGCAGCCAAGATGAGCGGGTGAGGGACTATGGCTACACCTTC.